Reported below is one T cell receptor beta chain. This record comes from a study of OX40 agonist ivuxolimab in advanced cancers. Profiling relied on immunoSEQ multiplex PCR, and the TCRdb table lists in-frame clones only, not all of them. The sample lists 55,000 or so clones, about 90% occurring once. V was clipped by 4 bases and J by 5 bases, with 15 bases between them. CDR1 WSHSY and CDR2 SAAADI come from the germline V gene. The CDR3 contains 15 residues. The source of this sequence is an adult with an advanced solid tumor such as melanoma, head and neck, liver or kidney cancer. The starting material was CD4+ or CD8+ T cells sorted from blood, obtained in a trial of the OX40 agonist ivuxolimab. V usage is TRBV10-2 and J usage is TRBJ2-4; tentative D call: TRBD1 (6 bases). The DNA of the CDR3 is TGCGCCAGCAGTGTGAGGACAGATGAGCAAAACATTCAGTACTTC. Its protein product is CASSVRTDEQNIQYF.